Following are 13 T cell receptor gamma chains from one sample sequenced in a study of gamma-delta chains in newborns, infants, children. TCRdb redid the clone calls on the reads with CATT. The sample includes 500 to 650 gamma-chain clones, approximately 40% of them seen just once. Sequences were obtained from blood. The source of these receptors is a child who was a newborn, infant or young child, either healthy, febrile or measles-vaccinated (not recorded which).

CDR3 residues: CALWTQKLGKKIKVF. CDR3 DNA: TGTGCCTTGTGGACGCAGAAGTTGGGCAAAAAAATCAAGGTATTT. V usage is TRGV9 and J usage is TRGJP. No J segment appears in TCRdb, so it was assigned here by matching the sequence to germline. Unmatched junction bases numbered 7, after V lost 6 bases and J lost 8 bases. In germline, CDR1 is GITISATS, CDR2 ISYDGTV (reference sequence). The CDR3 loop spans 15 amino acids.

Note on this clone: A read error may be the cause here, since a much bigger clone is one base away. The chain combines TRGV9 with TRGJ1 or TRGJ2. The J gene comes from matching the DNA to germline here; TCRdb lacks it. V lost 0 bases to trimming and J lost 12 bases; unmatched junction nucleotides: 5. Germline V CDR1 and CDR2: GITISATS, ISYDGTV (reference sequence). The CDR3 has 11 residues. This CDR3 is CALWEVRVKLF. In DNA form, the CDR3 reads TGTGCCTTGTGGGAGGTGCGGGTGAAACTCTTT.

The chain recombines TRGV9 with TRGJP. The J gene was not available in TCRdb and was assigned here by matching the DNA to germline segments. There are 16 residues in the CDR3. Trimming at V came to 4 bases and at J to 6 bases, leaving 6 bases not matched to a gene. Germline values: CDR1 GITISATS, CDR2 ISYDGTV (reference sequence). The CDR3 loop reads CALWEPLELGKKIKVF. In DNA form, the CDR3 reads TGTGCCTTGTGGGAACCCCTAGAGTTGGGCAAAAAAATCAAGGTATTT.

On this clone: Only one base separates this from a far larger clonotype, so it likely reflects a read error. V gene TRGV9 combines with J gene TRGJP. TCRdb carries no J gene annotation; the J gene was assigned here by matching the DNA with germline. CDR1 and CDR2 from the germline V gene are GITISATS and ISYDGTV (reference sequence). This CDR3 comprises 15 residues. The CDR3 coding sequence is TGTACCTTGTGGGAGGTAGAGTTGGGCAAAAAAATCAAGGTATTT. Translating it yields CTLWEVELGKKIKVF.

This chain links TRGV9 with TRGJP. Matching the DNA to germline supplied the J gene, which TCRdb does not give. V trimming: 3 bases; J trimming: 9 bases; junction bases outside the gene matches: 11. CDR3 length: 17 amino acids. Germline V gene data show CDR1 as GITISATS and CDR2 as ISYDGTV (reference sequence). CDR3 protein: CALWESEEGLGKKIKVF. The CDR3 nucleotides read TGTGCCTTGTGGGAGTCCGAGGAAGGGTTGGGCAAAAAAATCAAGGTATTT.

As concerns this clone: It may be a read error: a sequence one base away is much more abundant. The sample contains more than one DNA sequence encoding this CDR3. V usage is TRGV9 and J usage is TRGJP. As TCRdb names no J gene, one was assigned here on the basis of a DNA match to germline. The CDR3 is 17 residues long. Germline V CDR1 and CDR2: GITISATS, ISYDGTV (reference sequence). CDR3 region: CALWEVRGELGKKIKVF. The CDR3 DNA reads as TGTGCCTTGTGGGAGGTGCGGGGAGAGCTGGGCAAAAAAATCAAGGTATTT.

This clone was observed a handful of times. This same CDR3 is encoded by further DNA sequences in the sample. The CDR3 spells CALWRQELGKKIKVF. CDR3 DNA: TGTGCCTTGTGGAGACAAGAGTTGGGCAAAAAAATCAAGGTATTT. The rearrangement links TRGV9 to TRGJP. No J segment appears in TCRdb, so it was assigned here by matching the sequence to germline. Germline V gene sequence: CDR1 GITISATS, CDR2 ISYDGTV (reference sequence). The CDR3 length is 15 residues. V gave up 6 bases and J gave up 4 bases; unmatched junction bases: 3.

For this clone: The same CDR3 arises from other DNA sequences in this sample as well. The chain employs TRGV9 and TRGJ1 or TRGJ2. Here the J gene was assigned by germline matching of the DNA, as TCRdb has none. This CDR3 region has 17 residues. V shed 4 bases and J 0 bases; nucleotides not matched to a gene: 15. Germline-derived CDR1 and CDR2 are GITISATS and ISYDGTV (reference sequence). Here the CDR3 DNA reads TGTGCCTTGTGGGAATTTAGGATTTTCGCGAATTATTATAAGAAACTCTTT. Protein product: CALWEFRIFANYYKKLF.

This clone was seen only a few times. The chain is built from TRGV9 and TRGJP. The V gene end was trimmed by 1 base and the J gene end by 7 bases; junction bases not matched to a gene: 4. The CDR3 spans 16 residues. Germline CDR1 GITISATS, CDR2 ISYDGTV (reference sequence). CDR3 bases: TGTGCCTTGTGGGAGGTCTCTGAGTTGGGCAAAAAAATCAAGGTATTT. Its translation is CALWEVSELGKKIKVF.

This clone is classed as large. J is TRGJP and V is TRGV9. TCRdb leaves out the J gene; it was filled in here by matching the DNA to germline. This CDR3 has 13 amino acids. The V segment lost 3 bases and the J segment 10 bases; nucleotides outside the gene matches: 0. CDR1 and CDR2 from the germline V gene are GITISATS and ISYDGTV (reference sequence). CDR3 amino acids: CALWELGKKIKVF. CDR3 DNA sequence: TGTGCCTTGTGGGAGTTGGGCAAAAAAATCAAGGTATTT.

This clone is classed as large. The sample contains more than one DNA sequence encoding this CDR3. The J gene is TRGJP, the V gene TRGV9. Since TCRdb gives no J gene, matching the DNA to germline was used here to assign it. Germline CDR1 and CDR2: GITISATS and ISYDGTV (reference sequence). The J segment lost 7 bases and the V segment lost 0 bases, leaving 6 bases of the junction unmatched. The CDR3 is 17 residues long. The CDR3 coding sequence is TGTGCCTTGTGGGAGGTGCAACAGGAGTTGGGCAAAAAAATCAAGGTATTT. It encodes CALWEVQQELGKKIKVF.

In its sample, this clone was seen a few times. This DNA's translation and the protein TCRdb lists, from a much larger clone, do not match at residue 8, likely due to a read error; the protein shown is translated from the DNA. The rearrangement uses TRGV9 and TRGJP. TCRdb is silent on the J gene; assignment here came from matching the DNA to germline. The length of the CDR3 is 16 residues. CDR1 GITISATS and CDR2 ISYDGTV come from the germline V gene (reference sequence). The V gene end was trimmed by 0 bases and the J gene end by 10 bases; junction bases not matched to a gene: 6. The CDR3 region has the DNA TGTGCCTTGTGGGAGGTGCGGGATTTGGGCAAAAAAATCAAGGTATTT. Amino acids: CALWEVRDLGKKIKVF.

This clone occurred a few times. A far larger clone is only one base removed, so a read error is likely. V is TRGV4 and J is TRGJP1. Because TCRdb records no J gene, it was assigned here through a match of the DNA to germline. This CDR3 has 13 amino acids. Germline V gene data show CDR1 as EGSTGY and CDR2 as YDSYTSSV. The V and J ends lost 3 bases and 4 bases, in that order; junction bases with no gene match: 2. CDR3 region: CATWDNTGWFKIF. In DNA, the CDR3 is TGTGCCACCTGGGATAACACTGGTTGGTTCAAGATATTT.